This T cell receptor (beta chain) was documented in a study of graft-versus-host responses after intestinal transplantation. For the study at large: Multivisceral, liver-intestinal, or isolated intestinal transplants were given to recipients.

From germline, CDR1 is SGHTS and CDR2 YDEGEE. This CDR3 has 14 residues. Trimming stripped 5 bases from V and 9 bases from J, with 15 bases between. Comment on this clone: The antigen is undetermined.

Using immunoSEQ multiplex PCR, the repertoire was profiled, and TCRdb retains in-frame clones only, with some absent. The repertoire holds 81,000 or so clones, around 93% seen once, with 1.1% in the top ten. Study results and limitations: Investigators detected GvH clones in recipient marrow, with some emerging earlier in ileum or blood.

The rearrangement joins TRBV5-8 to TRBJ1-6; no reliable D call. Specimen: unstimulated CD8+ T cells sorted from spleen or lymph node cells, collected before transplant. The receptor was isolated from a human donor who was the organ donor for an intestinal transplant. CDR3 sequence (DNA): TGTGCCAGCAGAAAAGGCAGACGGGGTTCACCCCTCCACTTT. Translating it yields CASRKGRRGSPLHF.